This TCR beta chain comes out of a study of T cells in Graves' hyperthyroidism and ophthalmopathy. About the research overall: Peripheral blood specimens were obtained at initial diagnosis, prior to any treatment.

Whole-study findings and limits: Stable hyperthyroidism and ophthalmopathy were separated using 13 V-J signatures. Blood also showed most of the thyroid clonotypes that were expanded above 0.001.

RNA transcripts yielded amplified TCR beta CDR3 regions. With the HTBI primer set, the TCR CDR3 went through a first round of RT-PCR. Via MiXCR, TCRdb re-called the multiplex PCR reads, giving one row per CDR3 protein. Here the sample spans a few hundred thousand distinct CDR3 sequences, under 15% being singletons. The junction had 2 bases not matched to a gene; V was cut back by 3 bases and J by 4 bases. From germline, CDR1 is MGHDK and CDR2 SYGVNS. The CDR3 is 14 residues long. The PBMCs were sourced from fresh peripheral blood (around 9.9 ml). On this clonotype itself: Its antigen is currently unknown.

The TCR originated in a woman younger than 30 with Graves' hyperthyroidism. The material sequenced was blood. The chain couples TRBV25-1 to TRBJ2-3; TRBD1 matches 9 bases. The CDR3 bases are TGTGCCAGCAGTGAGACAGGGGGTGCAGATACGCAGTATTTT. Residues: CASSETGGADTQYF.